The 24 T cell receptor beta chains below were found in one sample sequenced in a study of T cells in Graves' hyperthyroidism and ophthalmopathy. The source material, RNA transcripts, was used to amplify TCR beta CDR3 regions. Primed by the HTBI set, a first-round RT-PCR was run on the TCR CDR3. TCRdb passed the multiplex PCR reads through MiXCR, listing each CDR3 protein once. The table lists hundreds of thousands of distinct CDR3 sequences, around 24% of them singletons. The sequencing input was blood. These receptors originate from a woman under 40 with Graves' ophthalmopathy.

This clonotype has ten or more counts. The chain has TRBV12-3 or TRBV12-4 and TRBJ2-5; 8 nucleotides line up with TRBD2. This CDR3 region has 11 residues. V shed 6 bases, J shed 8 bases, and the junction held 2 bases outside the gene matches. Here the CDR3 reads CASRRGGTQYF. The CDR3 coding sequence is TGTGCCAGCAGACGGGGGGGTACCCAGTACTTC.

The chain is built from TRBV10-1 and TRBJ2-5, with 11 bases matching TRBD2. After removal of 4 bases from V and 1 base from J, the junction contained 2 bases not matched to a gene. In germline, CDR1 is WNHNN, CDR2 SYGVQD (reference sequence). The CDR3 loop spans 15 amino acids. The CDR3 region is CASSGGLAAQETQYF. The CDR3 DNA sequence: TGCGCCAGCAGTGGGGGACTAGCGGCCCAAGAGACCCAGTACTTC.

This clonotype appeared many times. This sequence joins TRBV20-1 and TRBJ2-7, with D unresolved. Germline V gene lookup returns CDR1 DFQATT and CDR2 SNEGSKA (reference sequence). Trimming stripped 3 bases from V and 2 bases from J, with 8 bases between. The CDR3 is made up of 12 amino acids. Here the CDR3 DNA reads TGCAGTGCTAGCGGACGGACCTACGAGCAGTACTTC. Residues: CSASGRTYEQYF.

This clonotype has at least ten counts. The rearrangement joins TRBV6-2 or TRBV6-3 to TRBJ1-2; the match to TRBD1 covers 9 bases. From germline, CDR1 is MNHEY and CDR2 SVGEGT. The V and J ends lost 2 bases and 3 bases, in that order; junction bases with no gene match: 13. The CDR3 has 18 residues. In DNA form, the CDR3 reads TGTGCCAGCAGTTACAGGGGAAGACAGGGGGTGTCTTACTATGGCTACACCTTC. Amino acids: CASSYRGRQGVSYYGYTF.

The chain carries TRBV24-1 and TRBJ1-5; a weak D match, TRBD1 (5 bases). The CDR3 consists of 17 residues. V was pared by 4 bases and J by 0 bases, with 15 bases between. Germline CDR1 KGHDR, CDR2 SFDVKD. The CDR3 sequence: CATSEGRQGHSNQPQHF. The CDR3 bases are TGTGCCACCAGTGAGGGTAGGCAGGGCCATAGCAATCAGCCCCAGCATTTT.

This clonotype was counted at least ten times. J is TRBJ2-5 and V is TRBV7-2; D perhaps matches TRBD2 (6 bases). V was clipped by 7 bases and J by 3 bases, with 12 bases between them. The germline CDR1 and CDR2 sequences are SGHTA and FQGNSA. The CDR3 has 13 amino acids. The chain's CDR3 is CASNWDWKETQYF. The CDR3 nucleotides read TGTGCCAGCAACTGGGACTGGAAAGAGACCCAGTACTTC.

This clonotype came up many times. The V call is TRBV9, the J call TRBJ1-3, with unresolved D. Trimming pared 0 bases from V and 3 bases from J, leaving 7 bases between. In germline, CDR1 is SGDLS, CDR2 YYNGEE. This CDR3 has 14 residues. This CDR3 is CASSVGVSGNTIYF. CDR3 DNA sequence: TGTGCCAGCAGCGTAGGAGTAAGTGGAAACACCATATATTTT.

This rearrangement joins TRBV12-3 or TRBV12-4 to TRBJ2-5; 10 nucleotides match TRBD1. The J segment lost 10 bases and the V segment lost 6 bases, leaving 14 bases of the junction unmatched. The CDR3 contains 15 residues. The DNA of the CDR3 is TGTGCCAGCAGCACAGACAGGGGGCGAAGGGGGGACCAGTACTTC. Protein sequence: CASSTDRGRRGDQYF.

The chain employs TRBV20-1 and TRBJ1-2; 7 bases align to TRBD1. Germline CDR1 DFQATT, CDR2 SNEGSKA (reference sequence). The CDR3 sequence is 14 residues long. V gave up 2 bases and J gave up 0 bases; unmatched junction bases: 3. The DNA of the CDR3 is TGCAGTGCTAGATCAGGGGGAACTAACTATGGCTACACCTTC. Encoded protein: CSARSGGTNYGYTF.

V is TRBV3-1 and J is TRBJ1-2, with a weak D call TRBD1 (5 bases). Trimming left V 0 bases short and J 4 bases short, with 9 bases between. Germline assignment: CDR1 LGHDT and CDR2 YNNKEL (reference sequence). The length of the CDR3 is 14 residues. This CDR3 is CASSQDGAVYGYTF. For the CDR3, the DNA is TGTGCCAGCAGCCAAGACGGGGCTGTCTATGGCTACACCTTC.

V gene TRBV28 combines with J gene TRBJ1-1; possible D gene TRBD1, 6 bases. CDR1 is MDHEN, CDR2 SYDVKM, per germline. This CDR3 is 12 amino acids long. Trimming removed 8 bases at V and 1 base at J, with 8 bases between. CDR3 loop: CASHRANTEAFF. As DNA, the CDR3 is TGTGCCAGCCACAGGGCGAACACTGAAGCTTTCTTT. Supplemented by reference TRBV28 and TRBJ1-1, the full variable domain reads DVKVTQSSRYLVKRTGEKVFLECVQDMDHENMFWYRQDPGLGLRLIYFSYDVKMKEKGDIPEGYSVSREKKERFSLILESASTNQTSMYLCASHRANTEAFFGQGTRLTVV.

This clonotype occurred many times. The chain has TRBV12-3 or TRBV12-4 and TRBJ1-3; the D gene is possibly TRBD1 (6 bases). The ends were cut back, 3 bases at V and 0 bases at J, with 6 bases in the middle. The CDR3 consists of 14 residues. CDR3 region: CASSLDSSGNTIYF. CDR3 DNA: TGTGCCAGCAGTTTGGACAGCTCTGGAAACACCATATATTTT.

This clonotype has at least ten counts. The gene calls are TRBV3-1 and TRBJ1-1, with TRBD1 matching 7 bases. The CDR3 covers 14 residues. Looked up from germline, CDR1 is LGHDT and CDR2 is YNNKEL (reference sequence). The junction had 4 bases not matched to a gene; V was cut back by 1 base and J by 5 bases. The CDR3 region is CASSQAVQGTEAFF. CDR3 sequence (DNA): TGTGCCAGCAGCCAAGCTGTACAGGGGACTGAAGCTTTCTTT.

The sample holds a few counts of this clonotype. The V call is TRBV11-1, the J call TRBJ2-7; possibly TRBD2 for D (7 bases). CDR3 length: 17 amino acids. V gave up 5 bases and J gave up 3 bases, with 23 bases separating them. Germline CDR1 reads SGHAT; CDR2 reads FQDESV (reference sequence). CDR3 DNA: TGTGCCAGCAGCGTCAGGGGAGGGACCGTTAATGACTACGAGCAGTACTTC. Translating gives CASSVRGGTVNDYEQYF.

The sample holds many counts of this clonotype. The chain couples TRBV19 to TRBJ2-7, with 8 bases that match TRBD2. Trimming cost V 4 bases and J 3 bases; bases outside gene matches: 11. Per the germline V gene, CDR1 is LNHDA and CDR2 is SQIVND (reference sequence). The CDR3 loop spans 16 amino acids. The CDR3: CASSNGGGLAGYEQYF. CDR3 DNA: TGTGCCAGTAGTAACGGAGGAGGACTAGCAGGCTACGAGCAGTACTTC.

This clonotype was seen a handful of times. The rearrangement uses TRBV15 and TRBJ1-5; D may be TRBD1 (6 bases). V was trimmed by 4 bases and J by 8 bases, leaving 21 bases between them. This CDR3 contains 16 residues. The germline V gene encodes CDR1 LNHNV and CDR2 YYDKDF (reference sequence). The CDR3 DNA sequence: TGTGCCACCAGCACAGACCAATCCCGGGGGCTCGAGCCCCAGCATTTT. This codes for CATSTDQSRGLEPQHF.

This clonotype was detected ten times or more. This sequence joins TRBV20-1 and TRBJ2-5; 16 positions match TRBD2. Germline CDR1 and CDR2: DFQATT and SNEGSKA (reference sequence). The CDR3 is made up of 18 amino acids. With V trimmed by 6 bases and J by 1 base, 11 bases remained unmatched. In nucleotides, the CDR3 is TGCAGTGCATATAAGGGACTAGCGGGGGGGCTAGGCCAAGAGACCCAGTACTTC. Its translation: CSAYKGLAGGLGQETQYF.

This clonotype was seen at least ten times. The chain couples TRBV27 to TRBJ2-7, with 7 bases that match TRBD1. The CDR3 totals 15 residues. Trimming cost V 5 bases and J 0 bases; bases outside gene matches: 7. Looked up from germline, CDR1 is MNHEY and CDR2 is SMNVEV (reference sequence). DNA of the CDR3: TGTGCCAGCAGTGGTCTCGGGACAGACTCCTACGAGCAGTACTTC. Its protein is CASSGLGTDSYEQYF.

The J gene is TRBJ2-2, the V gene TRBV9; tentatively, D is TRBD1 (6 bases). Germline V gene data show CDR1 as SGDLS and CDR2 as YYNGEE. CDR3 length: 14 residues. Trimming left V 5 bases short and J 3 bases short, with 11 bases between. The CDR3: CASRGRGDTGELFF. The CDR3 DNA follows: TGTGCCAGCAGGGGCAGGGGAGACACCGGGGAGCTGTTTTTT.

The chain recombines TRBV6-2 or TRBV6-3 with TRBJ1-5; D is uncertain. The length of the CDR3 is 15 residues. CDR1 and CDR2 (germline): MNHEY, SVGEGT. V dropped 6 bases and J dropped 4 bases, with 16 bases sitting between them. The CDR3 spells CASRRNNLANQPQHF. CDR3 coding DNA: TGTGCCAGCAGAAGGAACAACCTAGCAAATCAGCCCCAGCATTTT.

V gene TRBV20-1 combines with J gene TRBJ2-7; 9 bases fit TRBD1. The germline V gene has CDR1 DFQATT and CDR2 SNEGSKA (reference sequence). This CDR3 has 13 amino acids. With 8 bases clipped from V and 5 bases from J, the junction kept 10 bases outside the gene matches. This CDR3 is CSTPGTGLHEQYF. Here the CDR3 DNA reads TGCAGTACACCCGGGACAGGGCTCCACGAGCAGTACTTC.

The sample holds many counts of this clonotype. The V and J genes are TRBV7-2 and TRBJ2-2; TRBD1 matches at 7 bases. The CDR3 spans 15 residues. V lost 2 bases and J lost 5; bases outside the gene matches: 5. Germline lookup yields CDR1 SGHTA and CDR2 FQGNSA. CDR3 nucleotides: TGTGCCAGCAGCTTAAACTCCAGGGGGACCGGGGAGCTGTTTTTT. Its protein is CASSLNSRGTGELFF.

A remark on this clonotype: This may be a read error, as it is one base from a much larger clone. V gene TRBV6-4 combines with J gene TRBJ2-5, with 9 bases aligning to TRBD2. CDR3 length: 16 amino acids. Germline CDR1 and CDR2: MRHNA and SNTAGT. CDR3 region: CASRIQPGLAGETQHF. CDR3 in DNA: TGTGCCAGCAGGATACAGCCGGGACTAGCAGGGGAGACCCAGCACTTC.

The table lists this clonotype with many counts. CDR3 nucleotide sequence: TGTGCCAGCAGCCATGCGGGACTAGCAGTCCACGAGCAGTACTTC. It codes for CASSHAGLAVHEQYF. This chain links TRBV3-1 with TRBJ2-7, with 9 nucleotides matching TRBD2. Germline V gene sequence: CDR1 LGHDT, CDR2 YNNKEL (reference sequence). This CDR3 contains 15 residues. V gave up 3 bases and J gave up 5 bases; unmatched junction bases: 8.